This T cell receptor beta chain was captured by sequencing in a study of tumor-infiltrating lymphocytes in primary liver carcinoma. The CDR3 sequence is 16 residues long. Germline CDR1 is SGHNT and CDR2 is YENEEA. With roughly 540 ng total RNA as template and a constant-region primer, TCR beta cDNA was made. Three nested multiplex PCR rounds, a slightly modified ARM-PCR, produced the libraries for TCR beta. A C-beta reverse primer and TRBV1-TRBV30 forward primers served in each of the first two PCR rounds, at 10 cycles apiece. TCRdb re-derived calls from the multiplex PCR reads in MiXCR, one entry per CDR3 protein. This sample has under 30,000 distinct CDR3 sequences, with around 84% found just once. It was from about 19-30 mg of unsorted bulk tissue that RNA and DNA were co-extracted. The patients had histopathologically diagnosed primary liver carcinoma, and their disease was treated by surgical resection.

With regard to this clonotype: One end of the junction does not line up with germline, which may come from a read error.

This clonotype was sampled from a man aged 40-49 years with primary liver carcinoma and hepatitis B virus infection. The chain combines TRBV11-3 with TRBJ2-7; 13 bases are shared with TRBD2. Sample: liver tumor tissue from sampling region 3. The subset here: tumor region T3, left-lateral pole. The CDR3 loop reads CASSGGGLAGFYGHYF. The DNA for the CDR3 is TGTGCCAGCAGCGGGGGGGGACTAGCGGGATTCTACGGGCACTACTTT. The full variable domain, with the rest looked up from reference TRBV11-3 and TRBJ2-7, is EAGVVQSPRYKIIEKKQPVAFWCNPISGHNTLYWYLQNLGQGPELLIRYENEEAVDDSQLPKDRFSAERLKGVDSTLKIQPAELGDSAVYLCASSGGGLAGFYGHYFGPGTRLTVT.